This T cell receptor (beta chain) was identified during a study of low-dose radiotherapy and immunotherapy resistance in tumors. This CDR3 has 17 residues. J gave up 1 base and V 3 bases, and 6 bases lay outside the gene matches. CDR1 is ENHRY, CDR2 SYGVKD, per germline. The time point denotes: after trial treatment. Treatment noted: LDRT plus nivolumab, ipilimumab, low-dose cyclophosphamide and aspirin (RACIN trial). Each eligible patient had an advanced solid tumor, and these tumors lacked tumor-infiltrating lymphocytes. Many counts were recorded for this clonotype. With TRAV- and TRBV-specific primers, first-strand cDNA was made, covering the alpha and beta chains. For amplifying TCRs, the PCR ran for approximately 18 cycles with Phusion, which was used together with a constant-region primer and the adapter on the V primers. MiXCR, applied by TCRdb to the reads, yields one record per CDR3 protein. The repertoire has 80,000 or so distinct CDR3 sequences, 15% to 20% of them found once; the top ten carry 1.4% to 1.5%.

This specimen consisted of PBMCs, obtained after low-dose radiotherapy plus immunotherapy. The chain employs TRBV10-3 and TRBJ2-3, with 11 bases identical to TRBD1. The receptor was derived from a male donor with prostate cancer. In DNA, the CDR3 is TGTGCCATCAGTGACCCGGACAGGGGGCTAGGCACAGATACGCAGTATTTT. This encodes CAISDPDRGLGTDTQYF.